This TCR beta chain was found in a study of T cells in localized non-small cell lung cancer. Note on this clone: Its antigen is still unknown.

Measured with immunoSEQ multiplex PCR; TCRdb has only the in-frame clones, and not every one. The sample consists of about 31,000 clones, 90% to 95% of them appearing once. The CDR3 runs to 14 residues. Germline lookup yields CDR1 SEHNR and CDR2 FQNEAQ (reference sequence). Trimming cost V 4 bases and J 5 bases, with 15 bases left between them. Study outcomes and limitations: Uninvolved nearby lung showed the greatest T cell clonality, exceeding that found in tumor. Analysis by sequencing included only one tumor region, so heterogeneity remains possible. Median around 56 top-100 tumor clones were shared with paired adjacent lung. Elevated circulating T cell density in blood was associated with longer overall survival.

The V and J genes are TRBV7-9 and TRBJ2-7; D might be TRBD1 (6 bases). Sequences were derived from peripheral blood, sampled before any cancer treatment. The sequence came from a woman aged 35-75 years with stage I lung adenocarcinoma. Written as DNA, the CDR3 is TGTGCCAGCAGCTATACACAGGGTTCCGACGAGCAGTACTTC. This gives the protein CASSYTQGSDEQYF.